A selection of T cell receptor beta chains follows, all from one sample in a study of blood T cell repertoires in COVID-19. Profiled with immunoSEQ multiplex PCR; TCRdb holds only in-frame clones, not every one. The sample includes about 180,000 clones, 88% of them seen just once. Material for sequencing was PBMCs or T cells enriched from blood (not recorded which). The receptor set was obtained from a woman between 18 and 29 years old who had recovered from COVID-19. Each CDR3 is given with its conserved first and last residue.

j_gene: TRBJ1-3; v_gene: TRBV25-1; len: 15; CDR3aa: CASREDRAPGNTIYF
j_gene: TRBJ1-3; v_gene: TRBV13; len: 14; CDR3aa: CASRSQGMGNTIYF
j_gene: TRBJ1-1; v_gene: TRBV11-2; len: 11; CDR3aa: CASRVGGEAFF
j_gene: TRBJ1-1; v_gene: TRBV6-5; len: 15; CDR3aa: CASSYSEAAGTEAFF
j_gene: TRBJ1-2; v_gene: TRBV28; len: 17; CDR3aa: CASSLFFEVGANYGYTF
j_gene: TRBJ2-1; v_gene: TRBV30; len: 14; CDR3aa: CAWTGTSGYNEQFF
j_gene: TRBJ2-1; v_gene: TRBV7-8; len: 16; CDR3aa: CASSVMPGSSYNEQFF
j_gene: TRBJ2-1; v_gene: TRBV6-4; len: 17; CDR3aa: CASSPAGESGGYNEQFF
j_gene: TRBJ1-5; v_gene: TRBV9; len: 24; CDR3aa: CASSVVALAEQKTTDIYSNQPQHF
j_gene: TRBJ1-1; v_gene: TRBV18; len: 17; CDR3aa: CASSPERRIPDSHEAFF
j_gene: TRBJ2-2; v_gene: TRBV28; len: 17; CDR3aa: CASSFSGTATNTGELFF
j_gene: TRBJ2-2; v_gene: TRBV9; len: 17; CDR3aa: CASSPGTSGGRVGELFF
j_gene: TRBJ1-4; v_gene: TRBV3-1/TRBV3-2; len: 15; CDR3aa: CASSQPRRGGEKLFF
j_gene: TRBJ1-2; v_gene: TRBV7-2; len: 14; CDR3aa: CASSLEAQNYGYTF
j_gene: TRBJ1-3; v_gene: TRBV30; len: 12; CDR3aa: CAWIPGGNTIYF
j_gene: TRBJ1-2; v_gene: TRBV9; len: 17; CDR3aa: CASSGPGTGITNYGYTF
j_gene: TRBJ1-6; v_gene: TRBV27; len: 15; CDR3aa: CASKKDSSYNSPLHF
j_gene: TRBJ1-5; v_gene: TRBV19; len: 14; CDR3aa: CASSSGGSNQPQHF
j_gene: TRBJ2-1; v_gene: TRBV12-5; len: 13; CDR3aa: CASALAVYNEQFF
j_gene: TRBJ1-6; v_gene: TRBV6-5; len: 14; CDR3aa: CASSSGQQNSPLHF
j_gene: TRBJ2-1; v_gene: TRBV6-5; len: 15; CDR3aa: CASRRLAGSYNEQFF
j_gene: TRBJ2-7; v_gene: TRBV5-1; len: 14; CDR3aa: CASSLGQGLEVQYF
j_gene: TRBJ2-2; v_gene: TRBV5-4; len: 17; CDR3aa: CASSLPPGQANTGELFF
j_gene: TRBJ1-1; v_gene: TRBV28; len: 14; CDR3aa: CASRFVPSDTEAFF
j_gene: TRBJ2-7; v_gene: TRBV7-3; len: 15; CDR3aa: CASSPRAGANYEQYF
j_gene: TRBJ2-1; v_gene: TRBV24-1; len: 14; CDR3aa: CATSAPNSYNEQFF
j_gene: TRBJ1-1; v_gene: TRBV28; len: 15; CDR3aa: CASSYPDRLNTEAFF
j_gene: TRBJ2-4; v_gene: TRBV5-1; len: 17; CDR3aa: CASSLGSGGLAKNIQYF
j_gene: TRBJ2-3; v_gene: TRBV7-3; len: 16; CDR3aa: CASSLIAGEGTDTQYF
j_gene: TRBJ2-7; v_gene: TRBV4-3; len: 15; CDR3aa: CASSQGTTASYEQYF
j_gene: TRBJ1-1; v_gene: TRBV9; len: 15; CDR3aa: CASSVVLDSGTEAFF
j_gene: TRBJ1-4; v_gene: TRBV24-1; len: 15; CDR3aa: CATSDTGGANEKLFF
j_gene: TRBJ2-2; v_gene: TRBV6-4; len: 16; CDR3aa: CASSPAGTGGTGELFF
j_gene: TRBJ1-5; v_gene: TRBV3-1/TRBV3-2; len: 15; CDR3aa: CASSQGTGSNQPQHF
j_gene: TRBJ1-1; v_gene: TRBV2; len: 13; CDR3aa: CASSGLLPAEAFF
j_gene: TRBJ2-3; v_gene: TRBV10-1; len: 18; CDR3aa: CASSESAGGGGGTDTQYF
j_gene: TRBJ1-4; v_gene: TRBV28; len: 15; CDR3aa: CASSLTGRINEKLFF
j_gene: TRBJ1-2; v_gene: TRBV6-5; len: 14; CDR3aa: CASRPGQGFYGYTF
j_gene: TRBJ1-5; v_gene: TRBV20-1; len: 14; CDR3aa: CSASGQGALRPQHF
j_gene: TRBJ1-2; v_gene: TRBV29-1; len: 12; CDR3aa: CSVGERMDGYTF
j_gene: TRBJ1-5; v_gene: TRBV28; len: 12; CDR3aa: CASSPTDQPQHF
j_gene: TRBJ2-7; v_gene: TRBV28; len: 14; CDR3aa: CASSTERELYEQYF
j_gene: TRBJ2-1; v_gene: TRBV4-1; len: 13; CDR3aa: CASSAGAGNEQFF
j_gene: TRBJ2-5; v_gene: TRBV5-1; len: 13; CDR3aa: CASSFTAKETQYF
j_gene: TRBJ1-2; v_gene: TRBV9; len: 15; CDR3aa: CASSVAGAGFYGYTF